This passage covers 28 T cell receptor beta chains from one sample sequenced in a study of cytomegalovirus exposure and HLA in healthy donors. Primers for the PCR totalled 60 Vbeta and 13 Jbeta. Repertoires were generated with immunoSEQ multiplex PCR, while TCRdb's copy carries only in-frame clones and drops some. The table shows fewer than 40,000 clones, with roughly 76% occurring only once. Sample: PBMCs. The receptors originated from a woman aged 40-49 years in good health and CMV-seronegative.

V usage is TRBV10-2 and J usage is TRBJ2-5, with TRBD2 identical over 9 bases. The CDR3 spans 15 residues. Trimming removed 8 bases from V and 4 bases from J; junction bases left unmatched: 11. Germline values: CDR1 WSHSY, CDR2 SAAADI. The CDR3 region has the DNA TGCGCCAGCTCTGGGGCGGGGGGGCCCTTAGAGACCCAGTACTTC. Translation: CASSGAGGPLETQYF.

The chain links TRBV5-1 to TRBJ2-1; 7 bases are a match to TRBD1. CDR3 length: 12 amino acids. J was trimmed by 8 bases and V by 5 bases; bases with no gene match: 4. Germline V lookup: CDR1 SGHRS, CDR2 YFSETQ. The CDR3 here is CASSPTGYEQFF. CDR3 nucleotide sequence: TGCGCCAGCAGTCCGACAGGGTATGAGCAGTTCTTC.

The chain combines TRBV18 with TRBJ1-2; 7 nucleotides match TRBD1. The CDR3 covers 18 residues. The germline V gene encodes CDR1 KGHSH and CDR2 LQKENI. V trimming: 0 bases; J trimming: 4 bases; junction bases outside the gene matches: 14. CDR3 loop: CASSPPNPRQGIGYGYTF. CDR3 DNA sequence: TGTGCCAGCTCACCACCTAATCCCCGACAGGGAATCGGCTATGGCTACACCTTC. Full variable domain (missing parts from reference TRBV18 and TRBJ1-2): NAGVMQNPRHLVRRRGQEARLRCSPMKGHSHVYWYRQLPEEGLKFMVYLQKENIIDESGMPKERFSAEFPKEGPSILRIQQVVRGDSAAYFCASSPPNPRQGIGYGYTFGSGTRLTVV.

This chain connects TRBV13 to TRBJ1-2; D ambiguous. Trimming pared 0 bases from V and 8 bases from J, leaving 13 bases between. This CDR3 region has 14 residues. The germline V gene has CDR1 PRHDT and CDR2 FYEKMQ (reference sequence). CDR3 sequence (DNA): TGTGCCAGCAGCTTAGGGGATAGGAGAGGGGGCTACACCTTC. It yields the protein CASSLGDRRGGYTF.

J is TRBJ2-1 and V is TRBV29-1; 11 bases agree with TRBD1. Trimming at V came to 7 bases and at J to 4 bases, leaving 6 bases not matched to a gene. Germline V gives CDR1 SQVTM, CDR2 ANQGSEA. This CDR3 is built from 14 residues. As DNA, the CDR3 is TGCAGCGGAACACGGGACAGGGGGTACAATGAGCAGTTCTTC. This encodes CSGTRDRGYNEQFF.

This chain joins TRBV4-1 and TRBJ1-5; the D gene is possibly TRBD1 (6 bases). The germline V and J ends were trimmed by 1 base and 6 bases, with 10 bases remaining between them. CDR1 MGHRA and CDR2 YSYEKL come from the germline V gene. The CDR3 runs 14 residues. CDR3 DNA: TGCGCCAGCAGCCAAGCAGGGGCGGGTCAGCCCCAGCATTTT. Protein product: CASSQAGAGQPQHF.

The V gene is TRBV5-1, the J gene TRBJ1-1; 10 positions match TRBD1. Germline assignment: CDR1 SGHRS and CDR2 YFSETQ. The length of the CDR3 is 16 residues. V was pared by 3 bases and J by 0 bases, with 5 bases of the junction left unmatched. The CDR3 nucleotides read TGCGCCAGCAGCTCAGGACAGGGGGGGATGAACACTGAAGCTTTCTTT. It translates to CASSSGQGGMNTEAFF.

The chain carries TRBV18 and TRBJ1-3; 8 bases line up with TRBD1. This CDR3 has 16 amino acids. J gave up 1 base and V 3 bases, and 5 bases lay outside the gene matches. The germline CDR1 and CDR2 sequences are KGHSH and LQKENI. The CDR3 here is CASSPRQGASGNTIYF. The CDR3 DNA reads TGTGCCAGCTCACCGCGTCAGGGGGCTTCTGGAAACACCATATATTTT.

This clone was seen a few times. The CDR3 here is CASTTGPGQPQHF. In DNA, the CDR3 is TGTGCCAGCACGACAGGGCCGGGGCAGCCCCAGCATTTT. The chain has TRBV6-5 and TRBJ1-5, with TRBD1 matching 7 bases. V lost 7 bases to trimming and J lost 7 bases; unmatched junction nucleotides: 7. This CDR3 has 13 amino acids. Germline-derived CDR1 and CDR2 are MNHEY and SVGAGI.

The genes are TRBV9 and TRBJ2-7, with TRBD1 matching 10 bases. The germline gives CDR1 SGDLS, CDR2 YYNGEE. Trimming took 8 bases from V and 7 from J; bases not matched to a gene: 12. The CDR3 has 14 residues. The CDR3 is CASRPDRGPGEQYV. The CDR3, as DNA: TGTGCCAGTCGCCCCGACAGGGGGCCAGGGGAGCAGTACGTC.

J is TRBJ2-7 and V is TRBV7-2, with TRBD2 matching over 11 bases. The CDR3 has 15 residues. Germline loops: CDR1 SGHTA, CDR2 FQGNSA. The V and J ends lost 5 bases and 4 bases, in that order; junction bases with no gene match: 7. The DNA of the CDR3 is TGTGCCAGCAGCATCGGACTAGCGGGTGATTACGAGCAGTACGTC. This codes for CASSIGLAGDYEQYV.

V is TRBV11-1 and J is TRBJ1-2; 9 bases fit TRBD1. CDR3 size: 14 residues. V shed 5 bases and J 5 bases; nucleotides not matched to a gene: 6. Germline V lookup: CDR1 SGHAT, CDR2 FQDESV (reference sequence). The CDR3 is CASSRDRVSYGYTF. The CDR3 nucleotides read TGTGCCAGCAGCCGGGACAGGGTCTCTTATGGCTACACCTTC. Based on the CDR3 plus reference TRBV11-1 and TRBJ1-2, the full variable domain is EAEVAQSPRYKITEKSQAVAFWCDPISGHATLYWYRQILGQGPELLVQFQDESVVDDSQLPKDRFSAERLKGVDSTLKIQPAELGDSAMYLCASSRDRVSYGYTFGSGTRLTVV.

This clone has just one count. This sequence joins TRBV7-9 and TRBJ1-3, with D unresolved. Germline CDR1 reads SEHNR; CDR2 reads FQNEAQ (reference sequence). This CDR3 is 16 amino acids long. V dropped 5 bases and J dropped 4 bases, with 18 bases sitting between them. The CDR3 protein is CASSNLGGAGGNTIYF. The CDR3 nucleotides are TGTGCCAGCAGCAACCTTGGTGGAGCGGGGGGAAACACCATATATTTT.

CDR3 in amino acids: CASISGGRNTGELFF. CDR3 in DNA: TGTGCCAGCATCTCCGGGGGGCGGAACACCGGGGAGCTGTTTTTT. The rearrangement uses TRBV28 and TRBJ2-2, with D possibly matching TRBD2 (7 bases). Trimming stripped 7 bases from V and 1 base from J, with 13 bases between. Germline CDR1 is MDHEN and CDR2 is SYDVKM. The CDR3 is made up of 15 amino acids.

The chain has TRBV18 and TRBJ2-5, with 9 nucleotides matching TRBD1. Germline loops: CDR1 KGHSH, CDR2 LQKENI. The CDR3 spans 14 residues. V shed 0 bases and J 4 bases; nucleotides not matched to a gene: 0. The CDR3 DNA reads TGTGCCAGCTCACCACCGACAGGGGGAGAGACCCAGTACTTC. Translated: CASSPPTGGETQYF.

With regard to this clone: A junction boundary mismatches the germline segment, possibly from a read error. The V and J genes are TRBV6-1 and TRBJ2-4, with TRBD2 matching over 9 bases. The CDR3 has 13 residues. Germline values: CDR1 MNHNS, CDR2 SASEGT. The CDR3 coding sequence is TGTGCCAGCAGTGAAGGATCAGCGGGGGGCCTGGACTTC. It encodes CASSEGSAGGLDF.

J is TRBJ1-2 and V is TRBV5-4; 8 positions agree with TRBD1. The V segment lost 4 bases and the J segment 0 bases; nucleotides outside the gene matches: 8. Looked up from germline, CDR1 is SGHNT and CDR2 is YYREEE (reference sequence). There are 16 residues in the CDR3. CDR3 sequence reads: CASSPYGQGANYGYTF. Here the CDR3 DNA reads TGTGCCAGCAGCCCCTACGGACAGGGAGCTAACTATGGCTACACCTTC.

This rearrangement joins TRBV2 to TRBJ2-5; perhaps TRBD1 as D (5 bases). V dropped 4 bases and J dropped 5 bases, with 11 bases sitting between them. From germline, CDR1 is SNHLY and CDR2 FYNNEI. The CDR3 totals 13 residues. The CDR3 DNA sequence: TGTGCCAGCAGTGCCCAGGGTTGGGAGACCCAGTACTTC. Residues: CASSAQGWETQYF.

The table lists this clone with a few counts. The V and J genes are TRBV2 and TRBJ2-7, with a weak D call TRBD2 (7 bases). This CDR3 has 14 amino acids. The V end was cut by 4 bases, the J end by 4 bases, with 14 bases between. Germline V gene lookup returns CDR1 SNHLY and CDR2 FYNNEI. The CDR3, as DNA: TGTGCCAGCAGTGCACAGGGAGGGATTTACGAGCAGTACTTC. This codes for CASSAQGGIYEQYF.

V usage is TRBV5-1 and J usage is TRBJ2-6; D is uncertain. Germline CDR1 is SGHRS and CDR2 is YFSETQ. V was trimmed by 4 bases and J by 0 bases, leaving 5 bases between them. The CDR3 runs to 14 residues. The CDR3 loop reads CASSASSGANVLTF. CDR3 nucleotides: TGCGCCAGCAGCGCGAGCTCTGGGGCCAACGTCCTGACTTTC.

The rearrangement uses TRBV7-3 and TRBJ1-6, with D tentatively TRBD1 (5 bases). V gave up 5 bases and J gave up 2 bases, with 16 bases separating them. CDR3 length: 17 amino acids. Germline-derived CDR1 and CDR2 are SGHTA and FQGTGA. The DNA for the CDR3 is TGTGCCAGCAGCCTGGGGGGGATAGCTCCCTATAATTCACCCCTCCACTTT. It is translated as CASSLGGIAPYNSPLHF. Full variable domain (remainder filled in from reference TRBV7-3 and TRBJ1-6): GAGVSQTPSNKVTEKGKYVELRCDPISGHTALYWYRQSLGQGPEFLIYFQGTGAADDSGLPNDRFFAVRPEGSVSTLKIQRTERGDSAVYLCASSLGGIAPYNSPLHFGNGTRLTVT.

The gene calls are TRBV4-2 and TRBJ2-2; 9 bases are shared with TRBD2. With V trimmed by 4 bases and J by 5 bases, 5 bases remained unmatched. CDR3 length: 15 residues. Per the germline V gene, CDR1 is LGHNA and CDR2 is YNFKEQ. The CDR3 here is CASSLAGEVTGELFF. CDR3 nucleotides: TGTGCCAGCAGCCTAGCGGGGGAGGTGACCGGGGAGCTGTTTTTT.

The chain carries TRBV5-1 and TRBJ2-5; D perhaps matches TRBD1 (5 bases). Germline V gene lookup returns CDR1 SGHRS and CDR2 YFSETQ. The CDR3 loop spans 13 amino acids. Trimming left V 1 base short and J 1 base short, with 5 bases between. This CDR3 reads CASSLRGQETQYF. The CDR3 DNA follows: TGCGCCAGCAGCTTGAGGGGCCAAGAGACCCAGTACTTC.

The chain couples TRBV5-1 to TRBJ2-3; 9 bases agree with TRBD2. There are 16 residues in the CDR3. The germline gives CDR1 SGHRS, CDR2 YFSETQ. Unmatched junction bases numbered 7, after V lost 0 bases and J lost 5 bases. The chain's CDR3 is CASSLVSGGVVDTQYF. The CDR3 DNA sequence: TGCGCCAGCAGCTTGGTTAGCGGGGGTGTTGTAGATACGCAGTATTTT.

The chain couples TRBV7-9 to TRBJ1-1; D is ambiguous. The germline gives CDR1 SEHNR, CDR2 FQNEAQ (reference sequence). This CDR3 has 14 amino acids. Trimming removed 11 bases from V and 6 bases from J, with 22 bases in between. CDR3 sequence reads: CAGTMGRMVSEAFF. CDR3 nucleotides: TGTGCCGGCACCATGGGGAGGATGGTCTCTGAAGCTTTCTTT.

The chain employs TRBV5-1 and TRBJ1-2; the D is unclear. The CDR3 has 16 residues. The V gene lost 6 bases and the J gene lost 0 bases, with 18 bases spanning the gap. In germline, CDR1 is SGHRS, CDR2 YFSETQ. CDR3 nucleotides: TGCGCCAGCATGGGTGGGAGAGAAGAGACTAACTATGGCTACACCTTC. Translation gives CASMGGREETNYGYTF.

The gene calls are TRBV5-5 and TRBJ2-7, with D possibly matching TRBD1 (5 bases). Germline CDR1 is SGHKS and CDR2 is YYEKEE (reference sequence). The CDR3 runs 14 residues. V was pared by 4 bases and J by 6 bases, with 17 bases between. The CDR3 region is CASSGPTVIAEQYF. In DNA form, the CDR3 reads TGTGCCAGCAGCGGCCCGACAGTGATTGCCGAGCAGTACTTC. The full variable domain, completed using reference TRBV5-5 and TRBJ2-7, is DAGVTQSPTHLIKTRGQQVTLRCSPISGHKSVSWYQQVLGQGPQFIFQYYEKEERGRGNFPDRFSARQFPNYSSELNVNALLLGDSALYLCASSGPTVIAEQYFGPGTRLTVT.

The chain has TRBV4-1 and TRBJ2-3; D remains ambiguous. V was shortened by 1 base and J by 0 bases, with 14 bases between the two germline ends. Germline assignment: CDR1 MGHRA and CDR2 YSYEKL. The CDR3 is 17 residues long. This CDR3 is CASSQGVGRQSTDTQYF. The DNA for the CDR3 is TGCGCCAGCAGCCAAGGAGTCGGCAGGCAAAGCACAGATACGCAGTATTTT.